This T cell receptor beta chain was profiled in a study of T cells in Graves' hyperthyroidism and ophthalmopathy. Study conclusions and caveats: Ophthalmopathy was separated from stable hyperthyroidism by a 13 V-J model.

Uncontrolled infection, other autoimmune disease, pregnancy or lactation disqualified patients from enrolment. In making diagnoses, clinical symptoms, serum thyroxine and TRAb, thyroid ultrasound and orbital computed tomography were all used. As for this clonotype: Its specificity is not known.

Amplification of TCR beta CDR3 regions was performed using RNA transcripts as template. The TCR CDR3 was amplified in a first-round RT-PCR using the HTBI primer set. TCRdb re-called the multiplex PCR reads through MiXCR, storing one row per CDR3 protein. The repertoire consists of around 250,000 distinct CDR3 sequences, with about 17% occurring once and the leading ten covering about 30%. V was trimmed by 3 bases and J by 10 bases, leaving 19 bases between them. Germline assignment: CDR1 MGHRA and CDR2 YSYEKL. CDR3 length: 16 amino acids. The TCR originated in a woman between 18 and 29 years old with Graves' ophthalmopathy. Sequencing was performed on blood. The gene calls are TRBV4-1 and TRBJ1-6; D is perhaps TRBD1 (5 bases). CDR3 region: CASSQDRPGPRSPLHF. CDR3 coding DNA: TGCGCCAGCAGCCAGGATAGACCGGGACCGAGGTCACCCCTCCACTTT.